This TCR beta chain originates from a study of blood T cell repertoires in COVID-19. In the study overall: T cells, B-cell-depleted T cells, or PBMCs provided the cDNA or gDNA that served as material.

Per the original methods: Scientists estimated how many nucleated cells there were by amplifying reference gene primers. Profiling relied on immunoSEQ multiplex PCR, and the TCRdb table lists in-frame clones only, not all of them. That table furnishes V, J and clone size, whereas the DNA furnished D and trimming. The table shows a few hundred thousand clones, with approximately 80% occurring only once. Trimming left V 6 bases short and J 0 bases short, with 7 bases between. The CDR3 sequence is 13 residues long. Germline values: CDR1 MNHNY, CDR2 SVGAGI (reference sequence). This TCR was recovered from a human donor in a cohort sampled during active COVID-19. The sequenced sample was peripheral blood. V and J are TRBV6-6 and TRBJ2-3; D remains unclear. CDR3 bases: TGTGCCAGCAGAACTCCAAGCACAGATACGCAGTATTTT. Translation gives CASRTPSTDTQYF.